This T cell receptor (beta chain) was documented in a study of shared clonotypes between healthy human individuals. The germline V gene has CDR1 SEHNR and CDR2 FQNEAQ (reference sequence). The CDR3 consists of 14 residues. Trimming cost V 1 base and J 1 base, with 7 bases left between them. A note on this clone: Distinct nucleotide sequences in the sample also encode this CDR3.

TCRdb's table, derived via immunoSEQ multiplex PCR, lists solely in-frame clones and lacks some. The sample lists 850,000 to 1,200,000 clones, under 80% occurring once. Sequences were obtained from memory CD4+ T cells sorted from blood. Subset: CD45RA-negative fraction. The chain has TRBV7-9 and TRBJ1-1; D gene ambiguous. This sequence was found in a young man in good health. The CDR3 sequence: CASSLGGPNTEAFF. CDR3 sequence (DNA): TGTGCCAGCAGCTTAGGAGGGCCGAACACTGAAGCTTTCTTT.